These 27 T cell receptor beta chains came from one sample sequenced in a study of T cell responses to AZD1222 COVID-19 vaccine. The assay was immunoSEQ multiplex PCR, and TCRdb's table has in-frame clones only and misses some. The sample consists of about 140,000 clones, roughly 90% of them appearing once. This specimen was peripheral blood, taken on day 0 of AZD1222 vaccination. These TCRs come from an adult in good health.

This sequence joins TRBV10-3 and TRBJ2-3; a possible D gene is TRBD2 (6 bases). Germline V lookup: CDR1 ENHRY, CDR2 SYGVKD. CDR3 size: 15 residues. Trimming left V 1 base short and J 4 bases short, with 12 bases between. The CDR3 here is CAISEYGGEADTQYF. CDR3 DNA: TGTGCCATCAGTGAGTACGGGGGTGAGGCAGATACGCAGTATTTT.

The rearrangement links TRBV5-1 to TRBJ1-4, with TRBD1 matching 8 bases. This CDR3 has 15 amino acids. With 4 bases clipped from V and 7 bases from J, the junction kept 9 bases outside the gene matches. Germline assignment: CDR1 SGHRS and CDR2 YFSETQ. The CDR3 coding sequence is TGCGCCAGCAGCCTCCTAGGACAGGGCAGTGAAAAACTGTTTTTT. The encoded protein is CASSLLGQGSEKLFF.

CDR3 residues: CASSEAQGILAPQHF. In nucleotides, the CDR3 is TGTGCCAGCAGTGAAGCGCAAGGTATCTTGGCGCCCCAGCATTTT. The rearrangement joins TRBV6-1 to TRBJ1-5; D gene uncertain. Germline-derived CDR1 and CDR2 are MNHNS and SASEGT. The CDR3 is made up of 15 amino acids. Trimming cost V 0 bases and J 9 bases, with 15 bases left between them.

This clone is a singleton in its sample. The rearrangement uses TRBV6-1 and TRBJ2-1; 9 bases map to TRBD2. This CDR3 region has 17 residues. The V gene's germline CDR1 is MNHNS and CDR2 SASEGT. Trimming cost V 0 bases and J 7 bases; bases outside gene matches: 10. CDR3 sequence: CASSEARVSGRRNEQFF. The CDR3, as DNA: TGTGCCAGCAGTGAAGCGCGGGTTAGCGGGAGAAGGAATGAGCAGTTCTTC.

The rearrangement joins TRBV16 to TRBJ2-4; D may be TRBD2 (5 bases). The CDR3 covers 15 residues. Trimming removed 5 bases at V and 6 bases at J, with 17 bases between. Per the germline V gene, CDR1 is KGHSY and CDR2 is FQNENV. DNA for the CDR3: TGTGCCAGCAGCTTCCCGGGTATTCGGGGAAACATTCAGTACTTC. It translates to CASSFPGIRGNIQYF.

Of note for this clone: The identical CDR3 is also encoded by other nucleotide sequences in the sample. This chain joins TRBV18 and TRBJ2-2; D is possibly TRBD1 (5 bases). Germline V gene data show CDR1 as KGHSH and CDR2 as LQKENI. The CDR3 is 14 residues long. The V end lost 3 bases, the J end lost 1 base, and 6 bases lay between the germline ends. CDR3 bases: TGTGCCAGCTCACCTGGACAGAACACCGGGGAGCTGTTTTTT. Protein sequence: CASSPGQNTGELFF.

In its sample, this clone was seen once. The rearrangement joins TRBV7-9 to TRBJ2-2, with D perhaps TRBD2 (6 bases). Germline V gene sequence: CDR1 SEHNR, CDR2 FQNEAQ (reference sequence). V lost 2 bases, J lost 3 bases, and 13 bases lay in between. There are 16 residues in the CDR3. The DNA of the CDR3 is TGTGCCAGCAGCTTATTCAACGGGAGACACACCGGGGAGCTGTTTTTT. Translation: CASSLFNGRHTGELFF.

V gene TRBV29-1 combines with J gene TRBJ2-7; D is possibly TRBD1 or TRBD2 (5 bases each). Germline V gene data show CDR1 as SQVTM and CDR2 as ANQGSEA. The CDR3 totals 12 residues. Trimming removed 7 bases from V and 3 bases from J, with 13 bases in between. CDR3 protein: CSAGTQSYEQYF. The CDR3, as DNA: TGCAGCGCAGGGACCCAGAGCTACGAGCAGTACTTC.

V gene TRBV6-2 or TRBV6-3 combines with J gene TRBJ2-4, with D possibly matching TRBD1 (6 bases). V was clipped by 4 bases and J by 1 base, with 11 bases between them. Germline CDR1 MNHEY, CDR2 SVGEGT. The CDR3 has 15 amino acids. The CDR3 reads CASSFRGLAKNIQYF. CDR3 DNA: TGTGCCAGCAGTTTCAGGGGCCTGGCCAAAAACATTCAGTACTTC.

V and J are TRBV27 and TRBJ1-1, with 8 bases lining up with TRBD1. V was pared by 5 bases and J by 3 bases, with 8 bases of the junction left unmatched. This CDR3 region has 15 residues. Germline V gives CDR1 MNHEY, CDR2 SMNVEV (reference sequence). CDR3 DNA sequence: TGTGCCAGCAGTCCGGACAGGGTGGTTGACACTGAAGCTTTCTTT. Translated, it gives CASSPDRVVDTEAFF.

Here the CDR3 DNA reads TGCGCCAGCAGCCTCGGACAGGGCGTTGTGCAGTTCTTC. Amino acid sequence: CASSLGQGVVQFF. The rearrangement links TRBV5-1 to TRBJ2-1; TRBD1 matches 8 bases. V shed 4 bases, J shed 12 bases, and the junction held 9 bases outside the gene matches. Per germline, CDR1 SGHRS and CDR2 YFSETQ. This CDR3 is 13 amino acids long.

This clone has more than one count but fewer than ten. The chain is built from TRBV14 and TRBJ2-5; D unclear. The ends were cut back, 5 bases at V and 2 bases at J, with 12 bases in the middle. Germline V gives CDR1 SGHDN, CDR2 FVKESK. The CDR3 spans 14 residues. The CDR3, as DNA: TGTGCCAGCAGCGACACCCCCCCACAAGAGACCCAGTACTTC. It yields the protein CASSDTPPQETQYF.

The chain is built from TRBV6-5 and TRBJ1-2; D remains unclear. Germline V CDR1 and CDR2: MNHEY, SVGAGI. The CDR3 spans 13 residues. V was trimmed by 5 bases and J by 8 bases, leaving 15 bases between them. DNA of the CDR3: TGTGCCAGCAGTCAAAGTGACAAGGAGGGCTACACCTTC. This sequence encodes CASSQSDKEGYTF.

The rearrangement joins TRBV7-2 to TRBJ1-5; no clear D gene. CDR1 is SGHTA, CDR2 FQGNSA, per germline. Deletions cut 1 base from V and 8 bases from J, with 12 bases between. The CDR3 runs 14 residues. DNA for the CDR3: TGTGCCAGCAGCTTAGGCGGTCTAATTGAGCCCCAGCATTTT. It yields the protein CASSLGGLIEPQHF.

The chain combines TRBV28 with TRBJ1-2; no clear D. There are 12 residues in the CDR3. Trimming stripped 6 bases from V and 4 bases from J, with 9 bases between. The V gene's germline CDR1 is MDHEN and CDR2 SYDVKM. In DNA form, the CDR3 reads TGTGCCAGCAGCGCAGGCGTCTATGGCTACACCTTC. Amino acids: CASSAGVYGYTF.

V is TRBV5-4 and J is TRBJ1-1; TRBD1 agrees at 7 bases. CDR3 length equals 15 residues. The germline CDR1 and CDR2 sequences are SGHNT and YYREEE (reference sequence). The trim removed 0 bases at V and 3 bases at J, leaving 5 bases unmatched. The CDR3 DNA is TGTGCCAGCAGCTTGGGGGCAGGGGGTTACACTGAAGCTTTCTTT. The encoded protein is CASSLGAGGYTEAFF.

The V gene is TRBV29-1, the J gene TRBJ2-3; 9 nucleotides match TRBD1. The V gene end was trimmed by 2 bases and the J gene end by 0 bases; junction bases not matched to a gene: 9. Germline values: CDR1 SQVTM, CDR2 ANQGSEA. CDR3 length: 17 residues. The CDR3 DNA is TGCAGCGTTGAATCCCCCTGGACAGGGGATAGCACAGATACGCAGTATTTT. It specifies CSVESPWTGDSTDTQYF.

In regard to this clone: The same CDR3 can be traced to other DNA sequences in this sample. The chain joins TRBV7-6 to TRBJ2-5; D gene uncertain. Trimming took off 2 bases at V and 0 bases at J, with 7 bases between the two ends. This CDR3 is 14 amino acids long. Germline V gene data show CDR1 as SGHVS and CDR2 as FNYEAQ. CDR3 bases: TGTGCCAGCAGCTTATTGCAGAACCAAGAGACCCAGTACTTC. Protein product: CASSLLQNQETQYF.

The chain couples TRBV28 to TRBJ2-7; 7 positions agree with TRBD2. CDR1 and CDR2 from the germline V gene are MDHEN and SYDVKM. The CDR3 extends over 15 amino acids. V was clipped by 5 bases and J by 2 bases; unmatched bases: 9. The CDR3 here is CASSLNDAGAYEQYF. CDR3 sequence (DNA): TGTGCCAGCAGTCTCAACGACGCGGGAGCCTACGAGCAGTACTTC.

The V gene is TRBV5-4, the J gene TRBJ2-7; perhaps TRBD2 as D (6 bases). Germline assignment: CDR1 SGHNT and CDR2 YYREEE (reference sequence). V was shortened by 0 bases and J by 11 bases, with 15 bases between the two germline ends. The CDR3 consists of 13 residues. The CDR3 region is CASSLAGVGWEYF. DNA for the CDR3: TGTGCCAGCAGCTTGGCGGGGGTTGGATGGGAGTACTTC.

The chain has TRBV19 and TRBJ1-1; D remains ambiguous. The CDR3 loop spans 15 amino acids. CDR1 and CDR2 from the germline V gene are LNHDA and SQIVND (reference sequence). Trimming took 5 bases from V and 3 from J, leaving 16 bases between them. Written as DNA, the CDR3 is TGTGCCAGTAGTGGGGAGAGTGGGTTTGACACTGAAGCTTTCTTT. Translated: CASSGESGFDTEAFF.

The chain joins TRBV5-1 to TRBJ2-7, with 7 bases fitting TRBD1. There are 17 residues in the CDR3. The V gene's germline CDR1 is SGHRS and CDR2 YFSETQ. Trimming cost V 0 bases and J 2 bases; bases outside gene matches: 11. The CDR3 sequence is CASSLEGAGGITYEQYF. CDR3 bases: TGCGCCAGCAGCTTGGAAGGGGCAGGGGGAATTACCTACGAGCAGTACTTC.

The CDR3 DNA reads TGTGCCAGCAGCCAAGAGGCCGGGAACATAGAACAGTACTTC. Translating it yields CASSQEAGNIEQYF. The chain uses TRBV14 and TRBJ2-7, with a tentative D call TRBD2 (5 bases). The CDR3 loop spans 14 amino acids. Per germline, CDR1 SGHDN and CDR2 FVKESK. The V end was cut by 0 bases, the J end by 10 bases, with 16 bases between.

J is TRBJ2-5 and V is TRBV7-2, with D perhaps being TRBD1 or TRBD2 (5 bases each). Germline CDR1 is SGHTA and CDR2 is FQGNSA. V lost 0 bases, J lost 2 bases, and 10 bases lay in between. The CDR3 has 15 residues. CDR3 amino acids: CASSLARDAQETQYF. DNA of the CDR3: TGTGCCAGCAGCTTAGCCCGGGACGCTCAAGAGACCCAGTACTTC.

CDR3 DNA sequence: TGTGCCAGCACCCGGGGTTGGGCAGATACGCAGTATTTT. Protein: CASTRGWADTQYF. V is TRBV2 and J is TRBJ2-3, with D possibly TRBD2 on 5 matching bases. This CDR3 contains 13 residues. CDR1 SNHLY and CDR2 FYNNEI come from the germline V gene. V lost 7 bases, J lost 4 bases, and 12 bases lay in between. Full variable domain (outside the CDR3, taken from reference TRBV2 and TRBJ2-3): EPEVTQTPSHQVTQMGQEVILRCVPISNHLYFYWYRQILGQKVEFLVSFYNNEISEKSEIFDDQFSVERPDGSNFTLKIRSTKLEDSAMYFCASTRGWADTQYFGPGTRLTVL.

The rearrangement uses TRBV28 and TRBJ2-7; TRBD1 matches at 9 bases. The CDR3 consists of 13 residues. CDR1 and CDR2 (germline): MDHEN, SYDVKM. The J segment lost 7 bases and the V segment lost 4 bases, leaving 5 bases of the junction unmatched. CDR3 region: CASSSPGQGEQYF. The CDR3 region has the DNA TGTGCCAGCAGTTCCCCGGGACAGGGAGAGCAGTACTTC.

The chain joins TRBV7-9 to TRBJ1-2; the match to TRBD1 covers 8 bases. The CDR3 covers 14 residues. Germline CDR1 and CDR2: SEHNR and FQNEAQ (reference sequence). The V gene end was trimmed by 1 base and the J gene end by 5 bases; junction bases not matched to a gene: 3. The CDR3 DNA is TGTGCCAGCAGCTTAGACTGGACAGGGTATGGCTACACCTTC. This sequence encodes CASSLDWTGYGYTF.